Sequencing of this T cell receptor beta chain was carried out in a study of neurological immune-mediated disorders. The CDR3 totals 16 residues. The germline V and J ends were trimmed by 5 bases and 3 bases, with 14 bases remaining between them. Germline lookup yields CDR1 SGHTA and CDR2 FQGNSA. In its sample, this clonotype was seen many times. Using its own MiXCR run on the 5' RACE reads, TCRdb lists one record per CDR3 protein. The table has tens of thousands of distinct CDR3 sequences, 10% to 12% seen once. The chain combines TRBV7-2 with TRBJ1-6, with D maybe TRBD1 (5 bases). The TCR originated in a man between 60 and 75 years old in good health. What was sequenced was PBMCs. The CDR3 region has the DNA TGTGCCAGCAGCCCAAGTGCAGGGAGCTATAATTCACCCCTCCACTTT. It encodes CASSPSAGSYNSPLHF. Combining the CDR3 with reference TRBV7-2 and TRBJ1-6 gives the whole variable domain GAGVSQSPSNKVTEKGKDVELRCDPISGHTALYWYRQSLGQGLEFLIYFQGNSAPDKSGLPSDRFSAERTGGSVSTLTIQRTQQEDSAVYLCASSPSAGSYNSPLHFGNGTRLTVT.